This TCR beta chain was captured by sequencing in a study of cytomegalovirus exposure and HLA in healthy donors. PCR primers comprised 60 Vbeta and 13 Jbeta primers. The data were produced by immunoSEQ multiplex PCR, yet TCRdb's version contains in-frame clones alone and is incomplete. The sample shows fewer than 200,000 clones, over 80% of them seen only once. Germline V lookup: CDR1 WNHNN, CDR2 SYGVQD (reference sequence). Losses at the gene ends were 2 bases for V and 4 bases for J; bases not matched to a gene: 5. CDR3 size: 15 residues. The sequence was obtained from a woman aged 50 to 65 in good health and CMV-seropositive. The V and J genes are TRBV10-1 and TRBJ2-1; 7 bases are a match to TRBD2. Sequenced input: PBMCs. The CDR3 DNA sequence: TGCGCCAGCAGTGAGGTTCGAGCGGGGTACAATGAGCAGTTCTTC. This encodes CASSEVRAGYNEQFF.